This T cell receptor beta chain is from a study of blood T cells in healthy people across ages. In its sample, this clonotype was seen a few times. The antigen is unknown. Study-level findings and limits: Both naive CD4+ cell counts and diversity were greater in long-lived donors than in aged donors.

CDR3 size: 13 residues. Germline V lookup: CDR1 MDHEN, CDR2 SYDVKM. The V gene lost 6 bases and the J gene lost 4 bases, with 12 bases spanning the gap. A J-beta primer mix and a sample-barcoded 5' primer were used in a second PCR of roughly 6 to 12 cycles. TCRdb reprocessed the 5' RACE reads with MiXCR, giving one entry per CDR3 protein. This sample yields 1.6 million or so distinct CDR3 sequences, of which about 31% are seen a single time; approximately 11% belongs to the top ten. The sequenced sample consisted of blood. The receptor's source is a woman in her thirties in good health. The genes are TRBV28 and TRBJ1-2; D may be TRBD1 (5 bases). The CDR3 sequence: CASRITGPYGYTF. The CDR3 coding sequence is TGTGCCAGCAGAATAACAGGCCCCTATGGCTACACCTTC.